The following is a T cell receptor beta chain sequence with its context. This CDR3 contains 14 residues. CDR1 SNHLY and CDR2 FYNNEI come from the germline V gene. V lost 5 bases and J 4 bases, leaving 14 bases between the germline ends. The record originates from a study of metastatic and nonmetastatic thyroid tumors. Study-wide context: Repertoires from malignant and benign thyroid patients were compared across blood and tumor or nodule tissue.

From the PCR reads, TCRdb re-called clones with MiXCR. The data contain fewer than 40,000 clones, less than 40% of them seen just once; the ten biggest clones take up roughly 22%. The entire patient cohort was treatment-naive prior to thyroid surgery. The clonotype originates from a female donor with papillary thyroid cancer or a benign thyroid nodule (not recorded which). Some clones in this sample may be carry-over from other donors' samples. The rearrangement links TRBV2 to TRBJ1-1; unclear D gene. Sequenced input: tumor tissue. In DNA form, the CDR3 reads TGTGCCAGCAGTACCGCCCAGGTCGGCACTGAAGCTTTCTTT. Translation: CASSTAQVGTEAFF.